These 3 T cell receptor beta chains were sequenced from one sample in a study of blood T cells in healthy people across ages. Sample-barcoded 5' priming and a J-beta primer mix drove a second PCR of about 7 to 11 cycles. TCRdb passed the 5' RACE reads through MiXCR, listing each CDR3 protein once. The sample carries roughly 720,000 distinct CDR3 sequences, roughly 50% recorded once. Sequenced material: blood. The receptors were sampled from an elderly man in good health.

The chain carries TRBV20-1 and TRBJ2-5, with D tentatively TRBD2 (5 bases). Germline V lookup: CDR1 DFQATT, CDR2 SNEGSKA (reference sequence). The CDR3 loop spans 14 amino acids. Trimming stripped 1 base from V and 2 bases from J, with 11 bases between. The CDR3 region has the DNA TGCAGTGCTAGAGGTATCAGCGGACAAGAGACCCAGTACTTC. Its translation: CSARGISGQETQYF.

The V call is TRBV27, the J call TRBJ2-7; D perhaps matches TRBD1 (5 bases). Between the trimmed V and J ends, which lost 3 bases and 1 base, there was a span of 22 bases. The CDR3 extends over 18 amino acids. Germline V gene lookup returns CDR1 MNHEY and CDR2 SMNVEV (reference sequence). CDR3 bases: TGTGCCAGCAGTTTCAGGGCGGCCCTTGGACGAGGATCCTACGAGCAGTACTTC. Encoded protein: CASSFRAALGRGSYEQYF.

This chain links TRBV20-1 with TRBJ2-3; 8 bases are shared with TRBD1. This CDR3 region has 13 residues. Germline V gene lookup returns CDR1 DFQATT and CDR2 SNEGSKA (reference sequence). Unmatched junction bases numbered 4, after V lost 4 bases and J lost 4 bases. The CDR3 sequence: CSAKTGVADTQYF. The CDR3 DNA reads TGCAGTGCTAAGACAGGGGTCGCAGATACGCAGTATTTT.